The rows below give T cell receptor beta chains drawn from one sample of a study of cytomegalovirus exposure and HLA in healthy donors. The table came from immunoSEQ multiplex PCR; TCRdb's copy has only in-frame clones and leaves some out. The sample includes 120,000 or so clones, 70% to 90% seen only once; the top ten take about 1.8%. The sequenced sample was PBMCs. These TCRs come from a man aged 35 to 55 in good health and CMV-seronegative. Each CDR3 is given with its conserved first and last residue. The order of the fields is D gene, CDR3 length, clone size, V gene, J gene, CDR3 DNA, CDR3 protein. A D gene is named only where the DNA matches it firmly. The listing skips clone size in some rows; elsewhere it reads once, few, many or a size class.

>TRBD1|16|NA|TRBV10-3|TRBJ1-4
TGTGCCATCAGTGAGTCGACGGGACAGGCTGGTGAAAAACTGTTTTTT
CAISESTGQAGEKLFF
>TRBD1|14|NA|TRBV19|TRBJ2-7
TGTGCCAGTAGTCGGACAGGGGAAAACTACGAGCAGTACTTC
CASSRTGENYEQYF
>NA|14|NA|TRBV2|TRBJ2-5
TGTGCCAGCAGTGATTTGGGACCCGGGGGGACCCAGTACTTC
CASSDLGPGGTQYF
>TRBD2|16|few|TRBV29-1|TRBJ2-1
TGCAGCGTTGTAGGGACTAGCGGGGGGTATGATAATGAGCAGTTCTTC
CSVVGTSGGYDNEQFF
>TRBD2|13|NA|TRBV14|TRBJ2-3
TGTGCCAGCAGCCTAGCGGGGGTAGATACGCAGTATTTT
CASSLAGVDTQYF
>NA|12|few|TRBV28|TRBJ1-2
TGTGCCAGCAGTTCCTCTCTCTATGGCTACACCTTC
CASSSSLYGYTF
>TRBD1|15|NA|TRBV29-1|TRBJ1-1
TGCAGCGTTGAACCCCAGAGGGGGCGAAACACTGAAGCTTTCTTT
CSVEPQRGRNTEAFF
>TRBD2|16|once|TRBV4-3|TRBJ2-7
TGCGCCAGCAGCCAAGGCCGTAGCGGGGGGGTTGGGGAGCAGTACTTC
CASSQGRSGGVGEQYF
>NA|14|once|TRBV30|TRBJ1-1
TGTGCCTGGAGTGTACTTGAGGGGAACACTGAAGCTTTCTTT
CAWSVLEGNTEAFF
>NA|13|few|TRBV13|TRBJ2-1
TGTGCCAGCAGCTGGCCAGGGGCCGATGAGCAGTTCTTC
CASSWPGADEQFF
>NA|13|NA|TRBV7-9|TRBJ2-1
TGTGCCAGCAGCTTACCTCTCCCTGATGAGCAGTTCTTC
CASSLPLPDEQFF
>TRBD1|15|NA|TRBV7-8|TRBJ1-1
TGTGCCAGCAGCCTCTCCGGGGGACAGACAACTGAAGCTTTCTTT
CASSLSGGQTTEAFF
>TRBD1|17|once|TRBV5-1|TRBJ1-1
TGCGCCAGCAGCTTGGGACAGGGGGGTATAATGAACACTGAAGCTTTCTTT
CASSLGQGGIMNTEAFF
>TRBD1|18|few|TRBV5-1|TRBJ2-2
TGCGCCAGCAGCCCAGGTGACAGGGCACCCACGAACACCGGGGAGCTGTTTTTT
CASSPGDRAPTNTGELFF